Listed below are T cell receptor beta chains from one sample, sequenced in a study of T cell responses to AZD1222 COVID-19 vaccine. Sequencing used immunoSEQ multiplex PCR; TCRdb keeps in-frame clones, though not all of them. The sample holds about 83,000 clones, approximately 89% seen once. Source: peripheral blood, taken 28 days after the second AZD1222 dose. These receptors were collected from an adult who received the AZD1222 COVID-19 vaccine. Each CDR3 is given with its conserved first and last residue. A D gene is named only where the DNA matches it firmly. Part of the rows lack a size; the others show once, few, many or a class for expanded clones.

TRBJ2-1,NA,TRBD1,TRBV7-9,TGTGCCAGCAGCCATAGGACAGGGAAATACAATGAGCAGTTCTTC,CASSHRTGKYNEQFF
TRBJ2-5,once,TRBD1,TRBV7-3,TGTGCCAGCAGCTCGGACAGGGGGCTTGAGACCCAGTACTTC,CASSSDRGLETQYF
TRBJ1-1,NA,NA,TRBV7-6,TGTGCCAGCAGCTCGGACACTGAAGCTTTCTTT,CASSSDTEAFF
TRBJ2-1,NA,TRBD2,TRBV12-3/TRBV12-4,TGTGCCAGCAGTTTTGAGGGAGGGAATGAGCAGTTCTTC,CASSFEGGNEQFF
TRBJ1-2,once,TRBD1,TRBV19,TGTGCCAGTAGTCTCCGGGACAGTACTAACTATGGCTACACCTTC,CASSLRDSTNYGYTF
TRBJ2-1,NA,NA,TRBV6-5,TGTGCCAGCAGCCCGGGACCTGCATATGAGCAGTTCTTC,CASSPGPAYEQFF
TRBJ1-1,once,NA,TRBV15,TGTGCCACCAGCAATCGCCAGGGGAGCACTGAAGCTTTCTTT,CATSNRQGSTEAFF
TRBJ1-2,NA,NA,TRBV29-1,TGCAGCGTTGAAGATCAGCGGGAGGGTGGCTACACCTTC,CSVEDQREGGYTF
TRBJ1-2,NA,NA,TRBV28,TGTGCCAGCAGTTTACCCAGGCGTGGGGACTATGGCTACACCTTC,CASSLPRRGDYGYTF
TRBJ2-7,NA,NA,TRBV4-3,TGCGCCAGCAGCCAGTTTCTAGCGTATTCCTACGAGCAGTACTTC,CASSQFLAYSYEQYF
TRBJ2-5,NA,NA,TRBV27,TGTGCCAGCAGTTTAGGCGGGGGCGCGAAGACCCAGTACTTC,CASSLGGGAKTQYF
TRBJ2-7,NA,NA,TRBV6-1,TGTGCCAGCAGTTATACCGGGAGCTCCTACGAGCAGTACTTC,CASSYTGSSYEQYF
TRBJ2-7,NA,TRBD1,TRBV27,TGTGCCAGCAGCCCACCGGGACAGGGGGACTACGAGCAGTACTTC,CASSPPGQGDYEQYF
TRBJ2-1,NA,NA,TRBV28,TGTGCCAGCAGTTTTACCGCATTTTACAATGAGCAGTTCTTC,CASSFTAFYNEQFF
TRBJ2-6,NA,NA,TRBV5-4,TGTGCCAGCAGCCCCTACGGGGTGAGCTCTGGGGCCAACGTCCTGACTTTC,CASSPYGVSSGANVLTF
TRBJ1-3,NA,TRBD1,TRBV10-3,TGTGCCATCAGTGAGTCAGGGGGCCCTGGAAACACCATATATTTT,CAISESGGPGNTIYF
TRBJ2-1,NA,TRBD2,TRBV4-1,TGCGCCAGCAGCGAAAGGGACTACCTAAGCTCCTACAATGAGCAGTTCTTC,CASSERDYLSSYNEQFF
TRBJ2-1,NA,TRBD2,TRBV7-6,TGTGCCAGCAGCTTATATAGCGGGAGTAATGAGCAGTTCTTC,CASSLYSGSNEQFF
TRBJ2-7,once,NA,TRBV28,TGTGCCAGCAGCGCCGGGATTAGCTTTTACGAGCAGTACTTC,CASSAGISFYEQYF
TRBJ2-3,NA,NA,TRBV28,TGTGCCAGCAGTTTAAGTGGCGGAGGTATCACAGATACGCAGTATTTT,CASSLSGGGITDTQYF
TRBJ2-7,NA,NA,TRBV7-8,TGTGCCAGCAGCTTAGTACTAGATACCTACGAGCAGTACTTC,CASSLVLDTYEQYF
TRBJ1-1,once,NA,TRBV27,TGTGCCAGCAGCTTCTTCGACAGCAAGGAAGCTTTCTTT,CASSFFDSKEAFF
TRBJ1-2,NA,TRBD1,TRBV18,TGTGCCAGCTCACCACCTTTGCAGGGGGCCCTAGGGGGCTACACCTTC,CASSPPLQGALGGYTF
TRBJ1-6,NA,NA,TRBV5-5,TGTGCCAGCAGCTCGACAGTGACGAGCTCCTATAATTCACCCCTCCACTTT,CASSSTVTSSYNSPLHF
TRBJ2-1,NA,NA,TRBV6-1,TGTGCCAGCAGTGAAGTTCTGATCATGGACGATGAGCAGTTCTTC,CASSEVLIMDDEQFF
TRBJ2-1,NA,TRBD2,TRBV29-1,TGCAGCGCTCTAGCGGGAGCGATCAATGAGCAGTTCTTC,CSALAGAINEQFF
TRBJ2-5,NA,NA,TRBV27,TGTGCCAGCAGTTTATTTGGTAGTAGCGCGGGAAAGGATGAGACCCAGTACTTC,CASSLFGSSAGKDETQYF
TRBJ2-1,NA,NA,TRBV4-3,TGCGCCAGCAGCCAAGACCGGCAGGGTGGCGATGAGCAGTTCTTC,CASSQDRQGGDEQFF
TRBJ2-1,NA,NA,TRBV5-4,TGTGCCAGCAGCTTGGCTGTTTCCAATGAGCAGTTCTTC,CASSLAVSNEQFF
TRBJ2-1,NA,NA,TRBV19,TGTGCCAGTAGTATCGGGGGGCGAGTTAGAACTGAGCAGTTCTTC,CASSIGGRVRTEQFF
TRBJ1-5,NA,NA,TRBV30,TGTGCCTGGAGTGTAGACGGAAATCAGCCCCAGCATTTT,CAWSVDGNQPQHF
TRBJ1-2,NA,NA,TRBV30,TGTGCCTGGGGGTTAAGACTAGGAGGGAGCAATGGCTACACCTTC,CAWGLRLGGSNGYTF
TRBJ2-7,NA,TRBD2,TRBV19,TGTGCCAGTAGTGTAGCGGGAGGAATCGACGAGCAGTACTTC,CASSVAGGIDEQYF
TRBJ2-1,NA,NA,TRBV21-1,TGTGCCAGCAGCAAAGATTTACGAACTAGCGGGGCTAACTACAATGAGCAGTTCTTC,CASSKDLRTSGANYNEQFF
TRBJ2-2,NA,NA,TRBV6-5,TGTGCCAGCAGTTCTCCTACCGGGGAGCTGTTTTTT,CASSSPTGELFF
TRBJ2-3,once,TRBD2,TRBV5-1,TGCGCCAGCAGCTTGGCCAGCGGGAGGGATACGCAGTATTTT,CASSLASGRDTQYF
TRBJ2-7,NA,TRBD1,TRBV27,TGTGCCAGCAGTAGGACAGGGCTCGAGCAGTACTTC,CASSRTGLEQYF
TRBJ2-1,NA,TRBD2,TRBV5-1,TGCGCCAGCAGCTTGGTGGCGGGAGGATACAATGAGCAGTTCTTC,CASSLVAGGYNEQFF
TRBJ1-3,NA,NA,TRBV28,TGTTATGTGGGGGACCGCTCTGGAAACACCATATATTTT,CYVGDRSGNTIYF
TRBJ2-7,NA,TRBD2,TRBV19,TGTGCCAGTAGACACCGGGGGGACTACGAGCAGTACTTC,CASRHRGDYEQYF
TRBJ2-7,NA,NA,TRBV28,TGTGCCAGCAAACATTGGGGCAGGTCTAGGTACGAGCAGTACTTC,CASKHWGRSRYEQYF
TRBJ1-1,NA,NA,TRBV11-1,TGTGCCACCAACAGCTTATGGGGATCAGCTTTCTTT,CATNSLWGSAFF
TRBJ1-4,NA,TRBD1,TRBV2,TGTGCCCGCCGGGACAGGGATGAAAAACTGTTTTTT,CARRDRDEKLFF
TRBJ2-2,NA,NA,TRBV19,TGTGCCAGTAGCTACTCAGGGACCACCGGGGAGCTGTTTTTT,CASSYSGTTGELFF
TRBJ2-5,NA,NA,TRBV7-3,TGTGCCAGCAGCTCAAGCCTGGGAGAGACCCAGTACTTC,CASSSSLGETQYF
TRBJ2-6,once,TRBD1,TRBV6-4,TGTGCCAGCAGTGACCCTAAACCCCGGACAGGCATCTCTGGGGCCAACGTCCTGACTTTC,CASSDPKPRTGISGANVLTF
TRBJ2-1,NA,TRBD2,TRBV27,TGTGCCAGCAGTTCAGACTCGAAAAGCGGGACTCCTAGATTCTTC,CASSSDSKSGTPRFF
TRBJ2-1,NA,NA,TRBV7-9,TGTGCCAGCAGCCCCTCGCCGGCCATAAACAATGAGCAGTTCTTC,CASSPSPAINNEQFF
TRBJ2-7,once,NA,TRBV9,TGTGCCAGCGGGGGAGGCATCGAGCAGTACTTC,CASGGGIEQYF
TRBJ2-1,NA,NA,TRBV2,TGTGCCAGCAAGGGCGGAACCTCCTACAATGAGCAGTTCTTC,CASKGGTSYNEQFF
TRBJ1-5,NA,NA,TRBV27,TGTGCCAGCAGTTTAGGGAGAGGCAATCAGCCCCAGCATTTT,CASSLGRGNQPQHF
TRBJ1-2,NA,TRBD1,TRBV18,TGTGCCAGCTCACAACAGGGGGCGTCCGGCTATGGCTACACCTTC,CASSQQGASGYGYTF
TRBJ2-3,NA,TRBD1,TRBV2,TGTGCCAGCAGGGCCGGACAGGGGATAAATACGCAGTATTTT,CASRAGQGINTQYF
TRBJ1-4,NA,TRBD1,TRBV20-1,TGCAGTGCTAGTATCAGGGGGCGGAATGAAAAACTGTTTTTT,CSASIRGRNEKLFF
TRBJ1-1,NA,NA,TRBV18,TGTGCCAGCTCACGGCAGGGTAACACTGAAGCTTTCTTT,CASSRQGNTEAFF